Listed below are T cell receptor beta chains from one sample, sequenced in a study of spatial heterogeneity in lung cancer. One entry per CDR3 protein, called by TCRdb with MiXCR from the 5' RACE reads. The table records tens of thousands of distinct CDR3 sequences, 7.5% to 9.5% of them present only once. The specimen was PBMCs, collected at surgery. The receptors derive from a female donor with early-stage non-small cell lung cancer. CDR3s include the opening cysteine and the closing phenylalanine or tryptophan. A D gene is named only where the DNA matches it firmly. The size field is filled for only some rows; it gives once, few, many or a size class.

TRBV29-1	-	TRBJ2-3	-	CSVFGVDTQYF	TGCAGCGTTTTCGGCGTAGATACGCAGTATTTT
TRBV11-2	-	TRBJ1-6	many	CASSENSPLHF	TGTGCCAGCAGCGAGAATTCACCCCTCCACTTT
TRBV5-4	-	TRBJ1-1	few	CASSFHPRNTEAFF	TGTGCCAGCAGCTTCCACCCTAGGAACACTGAAGCTTTCTTT
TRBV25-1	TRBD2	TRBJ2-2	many	CASSESLRQRGLPGELFF	TGTGCCAGCAGTGAGTCCCTAAGGCAGCGGGGACTTCCCGGGGAGCTGTTTTTT
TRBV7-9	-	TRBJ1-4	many	CASSISEKLFF	TGTGCCAGCAGCATAAGTGAAAAACTGTTTTTT
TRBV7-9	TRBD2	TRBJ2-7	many	CASSRTSATYEQYF	TGTGCCAGCAGCAGGACTAGCGCCACCTACGAGCAGTACTTC
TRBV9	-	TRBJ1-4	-	CASSVGHVNEKLFF	TGTGCCAGCAGCGTAGGTCACGTCAATGAAAAACTGTTTTTT
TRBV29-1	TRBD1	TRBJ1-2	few	CSVDRSTGGIYGYTF	TGCAGCGTCGACCGATCGACAGGGGGAATCTATGGCTACACCTTC
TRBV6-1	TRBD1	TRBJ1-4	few	CASSTGGTNEKLFF	TGTGCCAGCAGTACAGGGGGCACTAATGAAAAACTGTTTTTT
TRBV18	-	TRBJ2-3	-	CASATGPTDTQYF	TGTGCCAGCGCAACAGGCCCCACAGATACGCAGTATTTT
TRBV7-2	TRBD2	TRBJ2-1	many	CASSSGGRADSEQFF	TGTGCCAGCAGCTCAGGCGGGAGGGCCGACAGTGAGCAGTTCTTC
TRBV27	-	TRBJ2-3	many	CASSLVSLGADTQYF	TGTGCCAGCAGTTTGGTCAGTCTGGGGGCAGATACGCAGTATTTT
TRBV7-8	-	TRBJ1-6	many	CASSSPQTGNNSPLHF	TGTGCCAGCAGCTCGCCACAGACGGGAAATAATTCACCCCTCCACTTT
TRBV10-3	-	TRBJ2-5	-	CAISESGETQYF	TGTGCCATCAGTGAGTCGGGGGAGACCCAGTACTTC
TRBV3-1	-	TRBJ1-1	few	CASSHLSGNSEAFF	TGTGCCAGCAGCCACCTATCCGGGAATTCTGAAGCTTTCTTT
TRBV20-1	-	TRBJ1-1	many	CSATEGGGPTEAFF	TGCAGTGCTACCGAGGGCGGCGGGCCCACTGAAGCTTTCTTT
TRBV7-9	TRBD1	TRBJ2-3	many	CASSYRGYQYF	TGTGCCAGCAGCTACAGGGGTTATCAGTATTTT
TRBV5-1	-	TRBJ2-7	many	CASSWYRETYEQYF	TGCGCCAGCAGCTGGTACAGGGAGACCTACGAGCAGTACTTC
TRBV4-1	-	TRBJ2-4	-	CASSPYGAGGGKNIQYF	TGCGCCAGCAGCCCCTACGGCGCAGGAGGAGGCAAAAACATTCAGTACTTC
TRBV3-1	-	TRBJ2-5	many	CASSQDLVALTQYF	TGTGCCAGCAGCCAAGATCTGGTCGCCCTGACCCAGTACTTC
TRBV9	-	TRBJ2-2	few	CASSVDRLGNTGELFF	TGTGCCAGCAGCGTAGACCGGCTGGGGAACACCGGGGAGCTGTTTTTT
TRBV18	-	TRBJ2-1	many	CASSPRAYSGQDEQFF	TGTGCCAGCTCACCACGAGCCTATTCCGGCCAGGATGAGCAGTTCTTC
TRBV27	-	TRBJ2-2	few	CASSLFRLPTNTGELFF	TGTGCCAGCAGTTTATTCCGACTTCCTACGAACACCGGGGAGCTGTTTTTT
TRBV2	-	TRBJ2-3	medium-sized	CASSARSTDTQYF	TGTGCCAGCAGTGCTAGGAGCACAGATACGCAGTATTTT
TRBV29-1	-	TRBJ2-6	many	CSVQPGVGANVLTF	TGCAGCGTCCAACCGGGAGTTGGGGCCAACGTCCTGACTTTC
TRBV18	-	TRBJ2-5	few	CASRTGTLQETQYF	TGTGCCAGCCGAACCGGGACACTACAAGAGACCCAGTACTTC
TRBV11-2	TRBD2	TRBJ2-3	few	CASSARTSGWGYTQYF	TGTGCCAGCAGCGCTCGGACTAGCGGGTGGGGCTATACGCAGTATTTT
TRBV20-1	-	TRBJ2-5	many	CSARGQSQETQYF	TGCAGTGCCAGAGGACAGTCGCAAGAGACCCAGTACTTC
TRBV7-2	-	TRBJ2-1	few	CASSTGTSNEQFF	TGTGCCAGCAGCACCGGGACCAGCAATGAGCAGTTCTTC
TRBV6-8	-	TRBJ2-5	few	CASTNDLERQETQYF	TGTGCCAGCACCAACGACCTAGAAAGGCAAGAGACCCAGTACTTC
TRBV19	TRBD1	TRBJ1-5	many	CASSPDREGQPQHF	TGTGCCAGTAGTCCAGACAGGGAAGGCCAGCCCCAGCATTTT
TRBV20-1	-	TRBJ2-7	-	CSAREASRLLSGGEQYF	TGCAGTGCTAGAGAGGCCTCACGACTTCTTTCAGGGGGGGAGCAGTACTTC
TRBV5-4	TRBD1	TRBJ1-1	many	CASSSWTGITEAFF	TGTGCCAGCAGCTCATGGACAGGGATCACTGAAGCTTTCTTT
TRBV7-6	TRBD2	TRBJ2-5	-	CASSSQGLAGDTQYF	TGTGCCAGCAGCTCACAGGGACTAGCGGGGGACACCCAGTACTTC
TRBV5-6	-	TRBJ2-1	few	CASSLWDAQFF	TGTGCCAGCAGCTTGTGGGACGCTCAGTTCTTC
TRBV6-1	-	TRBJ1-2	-	CASSVGQIPYGYTF	TGTGCCAGCAGTGTAGGACAGATTCCCTATGGCTACACCTTC
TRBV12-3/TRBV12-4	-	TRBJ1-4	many	CASTHGGKIRATNEKLFF	TGTGCCAGCACCCACGGAGGAAAGATTCGAGCAACTAATGAAAAACTGTTTTTT
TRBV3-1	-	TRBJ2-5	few	CASSHRGGETQYF	TGTGCCAGCAGCCACCGAGGAGGAGAGACCCAGTACTTC
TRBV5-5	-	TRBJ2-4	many	CASSFTGAKNIQYF	TGTGCCAGCAGCTTCACCGGGGCCAAAAACATTCAGTACTTC
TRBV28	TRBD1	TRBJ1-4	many	CASSLRGLRSGTGEKLFF	TGTGCCAGCAGCCTTAGGGGGCTCCGCTCCGGGACAGGGGAAAAACTGTTTTTT
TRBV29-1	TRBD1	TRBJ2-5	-	CSVEKDRVGETQYF	TGCAGCGTTGAAAAAGACAGGGTAGGGGAGACCCAGTACTTC
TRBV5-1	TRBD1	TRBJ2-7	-	CASSLTGSYEQYF	TGCGCCAGCAGCCTGACAGGGTCATACGAGCAGTACTTC
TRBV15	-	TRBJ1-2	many	CATSRDRLNYGYTF	TGTGCCACCAGCAGAGATAGGCTGAACTATGGCTACACCTTC
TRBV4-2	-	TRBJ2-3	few	CASSQDLRFTDTQYF	TGTGCCAGCAGCCAAGATCTGCGGTTCACAGATACGCAGTATTTT
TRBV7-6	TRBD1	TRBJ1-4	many	CASSLPRPGQGEGKLFF	TGTGCCAGCAGCTTACCGAGGCCGGGACAGGGGGAAGGAAAACTGTTTTTT
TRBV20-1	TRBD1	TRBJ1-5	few	CSAATGTANQPQHF	TGCAGTGCAGCTACCGGGACAGCTAATCAGCCCCAGCATTTT
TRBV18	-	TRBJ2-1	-	CASSPPATRLKAQYREQFF	TGTGCCAGCTCACCACCCGCCACCAGACTGAAAGCCCAATATCGAGAGCAGTTCTTC
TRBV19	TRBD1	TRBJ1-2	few	CASSEWGQGEENYGYTF	TGTGCCAGTAGCGAGTGGGGACAGGGGGAGGAGAACTATGGCTACACCTTC
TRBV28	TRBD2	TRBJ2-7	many	CASSSTRGLAEQYF	TGTGCCAGCAGTTCCACCCGGGGACTAGCCGAGCAGTACTTC
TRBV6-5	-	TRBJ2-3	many	CASSFPSTDTQYF	TGTGCCAGCAGTTTTCCCAGCACAGATACGCAGTATTTT
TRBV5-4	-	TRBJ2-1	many	CASSLYLASSYNEQFF	TGTGCCAGCAGCTTGTACCTAGCTTCGTCCTACAATGAGCAGTTCTTC